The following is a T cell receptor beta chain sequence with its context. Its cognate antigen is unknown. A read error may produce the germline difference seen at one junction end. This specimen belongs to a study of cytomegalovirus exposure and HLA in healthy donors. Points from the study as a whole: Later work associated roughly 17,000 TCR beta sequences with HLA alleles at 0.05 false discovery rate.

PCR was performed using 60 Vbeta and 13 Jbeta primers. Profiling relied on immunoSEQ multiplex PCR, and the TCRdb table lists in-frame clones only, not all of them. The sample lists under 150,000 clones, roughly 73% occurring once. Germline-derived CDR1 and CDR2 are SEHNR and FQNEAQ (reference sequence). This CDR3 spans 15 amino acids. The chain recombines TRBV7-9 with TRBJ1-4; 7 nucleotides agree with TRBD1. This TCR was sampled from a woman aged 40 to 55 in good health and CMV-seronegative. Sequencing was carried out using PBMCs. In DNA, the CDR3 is TGTTCCAGCAGCCCCGGACAGGCAACTAATGAAAAACTGTTTTTT. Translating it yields CSSSPGQATNEKLFF.